This T cell receptor (beta chain) originates from a study of OX40 agonist ivuxolimab in advanced cancers. Germline CDR1 reads SGHKS; CDR2 reads YYEKEE (reference sequence). Trimming left V 4 bases short and J 4 bases short, with 14 bases between. The CDR3 sequence is 14 residues long. Assay: immunoSEQ multiplex PCR; the TCRdb copy retains only in-frame clones and omits some. The table has under 20,000 clones, roughly 72% seen once. This clonotype originated in an adult with an advanced solid tumor such as melanoma, head and neck, liver or kidney cancer. The sequencing used CD4+ or CD8+ T cells sorted from blood, collected in a trial of the OX40 agonist ivuxolimab. The chain links TRBV5-5 to TRBJ2-5, with D possibly matching TRBD2 (5 bases). The CDR3 loop reads CASSQELVGETQYF. The CDR3 DNA sequence: TGTGCCAGCAGCCAGGAACTAGTGGGAGAGACCCAGTACTTC.